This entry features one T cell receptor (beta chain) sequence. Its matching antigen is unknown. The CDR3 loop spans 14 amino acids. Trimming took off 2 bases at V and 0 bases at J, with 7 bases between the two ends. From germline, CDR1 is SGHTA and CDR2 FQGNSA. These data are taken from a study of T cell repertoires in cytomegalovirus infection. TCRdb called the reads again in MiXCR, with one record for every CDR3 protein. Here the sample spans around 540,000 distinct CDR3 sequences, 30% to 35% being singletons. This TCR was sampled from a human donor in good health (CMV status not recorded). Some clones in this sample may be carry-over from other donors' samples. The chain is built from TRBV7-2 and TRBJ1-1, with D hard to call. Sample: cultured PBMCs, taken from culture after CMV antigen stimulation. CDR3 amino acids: CASSLRTMNTEAFF. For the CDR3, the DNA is TGTGCCAGCAGCTTACGGACGATGAACACTGAAGCTTTCTTT.